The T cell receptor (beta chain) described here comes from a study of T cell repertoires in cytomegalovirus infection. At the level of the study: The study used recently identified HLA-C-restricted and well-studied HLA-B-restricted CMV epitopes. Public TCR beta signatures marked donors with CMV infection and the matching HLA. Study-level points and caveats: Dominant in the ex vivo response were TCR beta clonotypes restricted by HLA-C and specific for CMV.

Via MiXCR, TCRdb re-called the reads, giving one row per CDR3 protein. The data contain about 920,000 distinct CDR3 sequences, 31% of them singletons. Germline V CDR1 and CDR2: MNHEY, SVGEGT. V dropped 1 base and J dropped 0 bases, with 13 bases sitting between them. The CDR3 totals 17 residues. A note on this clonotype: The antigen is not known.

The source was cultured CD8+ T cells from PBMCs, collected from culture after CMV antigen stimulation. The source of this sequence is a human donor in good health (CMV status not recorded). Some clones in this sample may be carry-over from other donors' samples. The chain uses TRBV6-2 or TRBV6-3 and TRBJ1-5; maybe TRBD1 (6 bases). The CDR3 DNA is TGTGCCAGCAGTTACTATATGGACAGATATAGCAATCAGCCCCAGCATTTT. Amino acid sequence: CASSYYMDRYSNQPQHF.